This TCR beta chain is drawn from a study of shared clonotypes between healthy human individuals (TCRdb year 2020). About the full investigation: The cohort included a few men and a couple of women between 18 and 49 years of age. Per donor, three plates each were used for CD4 naive and CD4 memory, two for CD8 naive, and one for CD8 memory. To estimate repertoire size and how much clonotypes are shared between individuals, the study performed deep sequencing of blood TCR repertoires from roughly five healthy adults. Different laboratories and diverse techniques were used to prepare libraries and sequence TCR repertoires, to increase sequencing depth and limit assay-specific biases. Leukapheresis yielded between about 0.85 and 10 billion PBMCs per donor. Broader findings and caveats from the paper: Across a handful of donors, about 4.5% of naive CD4, around 3.5% of naive CD8, approximately 2.5% of memory CD4, and approximately 0.4% of memory CD8 clonotypes were shared. Even with the large sequencing depth, rarefaction of the sorted-subset datasets indicated that sequencing was incomplete. Estimated clonotype richness was generally larger for naive than for memory subsets. Because the study included a small number of donors, the genetic and exposure-history diversity represented was limited. Sampling was restricted to blood, and TCR repertoires in tissues likely differ from the TCR repertoires found in blood. Based on pairwise subsampling, the degree of clonotype sharing among donors was expected to be affected by sequencing depth. Compared with non-shared clonotypes, the clonotypes found in all four sorted-subset donors had higher generation probabilities.

Donors were healthy HIV-negative adults with no recently reported acute infections or vaccinations. Every donor was a Caucasian adult residing in Nashville, Tennessee, USA. CD4+ T cells were enriched through magnetic negative selection, after which naive cells were positively selected on CD45RA and the remaining negative fraction served as the memory subset. Blood was collected by leukapheresis, and PBMCs were isolated by Ficoll-Histopaque density gradient centrifugation and then cryopreserved in liquid nitrogen vapor phase. Analytical flow cytometry was used to check the purity and quantity of every magnetically sorted T cell population. From each sorted fraction, genomic DNA was isolated and quantified by UV absorbance on a Nanodrop 2000c. TCR CDR3 regions were amplified from genomic DNA by multiplex PCR using the deep immunoSEQ assay. Extracted genomic DNA from each cell subset was spread evenly across all wells of several immunoSEQ 96-well plates, with each plate serving as a replicate. For sorted subsets, approximately 190 ng genomic DNA, equal to about 30,000 T cell genomes, was loaded into each replicate PCR. Purified libraries were quantified with a Qubit 3.0 fluorometer, sized on a Bioanalyzer 2100, and re-quantified with the KAPA Library Quantification kit. Every immunoSEQ 96-well plate was sequenced on a dedicated single-read 150-cycle Illumina NextSeq 550 flow cell. The authors' analysis ran thus. Because only junctional sequences without quality scores were contained in the immunoSEQ output, filtering matching that applied to full-length reads could not be performed. To assign V/J genes and CDR3, sequences were annotated using PyIR, a Python wrapper for IgBLAST v1.9, with IMGT germline references. Reads were filtered out if the reads had weak V/J assignments (E-value above 1e-6), no CDR3, stop codons, out-of-frame junctions, or ambiguous translated residues. V3J clonotypes were defined as sequences sharing the same inferred V gene, J gene, and CDR3 amino acid sequence. The percentage overlap between two repertoires was calculated by dividing the number of shared unique clonotypes by the size of the smaller repertoire. Richness of each repertoire was evaluated using RTK rarefaction, the Chao1 estimator, and Recon v2.1 estimates of unobserved clonotypes. Generation probabilities for all TCRbeta clonotypes obtained by the gDNA method from a handful of donors were computed using OLGA. The table was pulled from immuneACCESS by TCRdb, which kept in-frame rearrangements only. Such tables lose some clones; where checked, under half of the loss comes from unresolved V genes, and the rest has no known cause. Clone size and V and J calls were adopted from that table, with D and trimming inferred from the DNA. A total of 2 million or so clones appear in this sample, 95% of them only once. The ten largest account for roughly 0.13% of the sample.

Counted from cysteine to phenylalanine, this CDR3 has 13 amino acids. The read is trimmed to its CDR3 DNA, 39 bases read in frame from base 1. Via the germline V gene (reference sequence), CDR1 is SGHNT and CDR2 YYREEE. V has 5 bases trimmed and J has 6 bases trimmed; junction bases matching no gene number 7. In the case of this clone: Its antigen is currently not known. Per-nucleotide qualities are absent, and no much larger clonotype sits a single base away.

The chain is assembled from TRBV5-4 and TRBJ1-2, with 7 bases aligning to TRBD1. This TCR was sampled from a young man in good health. Sequences were obtained from naive CD4+ T cells sorted from blood. What this sample's cell subset or site label stands for: CD45RA+ positively selected. The DNA sequence follows: TGTGCCAGCAGTCGGGACAGAAGGGATGGCTACACCTTC. It is translated as CASSRDRRDGYTF. Supplemented by the reference TRBV5-4 and TRBJ1-2 proteins around the CDR3, the complete variable domain is ETGVTQSPTHLIKTRGQQVTLRCSSQSGHNTVSWYQQALGQGPQFIFQYYREEENGRGNFPPRFSGLQFPNYSSELNVNALELDDSALYLCASSRDRRDGYTFGSGTRLTVV.